Listed below are T cell receptor beta chains from one sample, sequenced in a study of spatial heterogeneity in lung cancer. TCRdb re-called the 5' RACE reads through MiXCR, storing one row per CDR3 protein. The table lists over 50,000 distinct CDR3 sequences, approximately 6% of them singletons, with 14% to 15% in the top ten. This specimen consisted of PBMCs, obtained at surgery. The receptors shown here come from a female donor with early-stage non-small cell lung cancer. The CDR3 runs from the conserved cysteine through the conserved F or W. The D gene is left open where the match is weak. Clone size is stated in some rows and not others, as once, few, many or a class when expanded.

D	V	J	size	DNA	CDR3
-	TRBV20-1	TRBJ2-5	few	TGCAGTGCCGCGGCCTATCTCGGACGGACCCAGTACTTC	CSAAAYLGRTQYF
-	TRBV7-3	TRBJ1-1	few	TGTGCCAGCAGCGCGACGACAGAGAACACTGAAGCTTTCTTT	CASSATTENTEAFF
TRBD1	TRBV20-1	TRBJ1-5	few	TGCAGTGCTAACGTTGACAGGGATCAGCCCCAGCATTTT	CSANVDRDQPQHF
TRBD1	TRBV6-5	TRBJ2-6	many	TGTGCCAGCAGTTCGGGACAGGGCAACGTCCTGACTTTC	CASSSGQGNVLTF
-	TRBV20-1	TRBJ2-3	few	TGCAGTGCCAGGGACCTCGGCTCAGATACGCAGTATTTT	CSARDLGSDTQYF
TRBD2	TRBV4-1	TRBJ2-5	few	TGCGCCAGCAGCCAAGGGGGACTAGCGGGGTATCAAGAGACCCAGTACTTC	CASSQGGLAGYQETQYF
TRBD2	TRBV12-3/TRBV12-4	TRBJ2-7	many	TGTGCCAGCAGCCCGGGACTAGCGGGAGGTGGCGAGCAGTACTTC	CASSPGLAGGGEQYF
-	TRBV5-5	TRBJ1-1	-	TGTGCCAGCAGCCCAATAGAGGTTAGGAACACTGAAGCTTTCTTT	CASSPIEVRNTEAFF
-	TRBV7-7	TRBJ2-3	few	TGTGCCAGCAGCCCCGACGCTATAGGCACAGATACGCAGTATTTT	CASSPDAIGTDTQYF
TRBD2	TRBV7-2	TRBJ2-7	many	TGTGCCAGCAGCTTGGGCTCCGGGGGGGAGCAGTACTTC	CASSLGSGGEQYF
TRBD1	TRBV7-9	TRBJ2-3	many	TGTGCCAGCAGCCCCGTGGTAGGGGGCCCAGATACGCAGTATTTT	CASSPVVGGPDTQYF
-	TRBV29-1	TRBJ1-6	-	TGCAGCGTTGTTGAACAGGGTGGTTCACCCCTCCACTTT	CSVVEQGGSPLHF
-	TRBV12-5	TRBJ1-1	many	TGTGCTAGTGGTGAATCACCGGGACTAGGGAACTCTGAAGCTTTCTTT	CASGESPGLGNSEAFF